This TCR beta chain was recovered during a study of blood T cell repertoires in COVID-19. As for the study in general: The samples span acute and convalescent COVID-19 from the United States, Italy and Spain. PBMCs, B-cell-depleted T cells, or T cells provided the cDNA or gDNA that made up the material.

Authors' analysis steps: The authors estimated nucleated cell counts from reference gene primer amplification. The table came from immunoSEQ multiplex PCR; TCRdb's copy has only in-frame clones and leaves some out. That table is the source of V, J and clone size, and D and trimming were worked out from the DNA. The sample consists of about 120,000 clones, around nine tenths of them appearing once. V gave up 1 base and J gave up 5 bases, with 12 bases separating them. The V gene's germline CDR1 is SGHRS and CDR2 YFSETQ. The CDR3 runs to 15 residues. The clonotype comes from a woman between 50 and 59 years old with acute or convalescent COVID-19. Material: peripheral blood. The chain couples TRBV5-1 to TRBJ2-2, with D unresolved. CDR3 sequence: CASSLLRLTTGELFF. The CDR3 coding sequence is TGCGCCAGCAGCTTGCTGAGACTTACTACCGGGGAGCTGTTTTTT.